A selection of T cell receptor beta chains follows, all from one sample in a study of T cells in tuberculosis. The protocol was immunoSEQ multiplex PCR, while the TCRdb copy is restricted to in-frame clones and leaves out a portion. The table has about 88,000 clones, approximately 90% seen once. Sequencing was carried out using CD1b-GMM tetramer-negative cells sorted from PBMCs. The receptors derive from an adult woman with latent tuberculosis. Each CDR3 is given with its conserved first and last residue. The order of the fields is clone size, V gene, D gene, J gene, CDR3 DNA, CDR3 protein. The D gene is left open where the match is weak. Expanded clones are given a class, and other clones once, few, many or no size at all.

-	TRBV29-1	TRBD2	TRBJ2-5	TGCAGCGTTGAGGGGACTAGCGGACCACAAGAGTACTTC	CSVEGTSGPQEYF
-	TRBV5-6	TRBD1	TRBJ1-6	TGTGCCAGCAGCACCGACCGGGACAGGGGAACGTATAATTCACCCCTCCACTTT	CASSTDRDRGTYNSPLHF
-	TRBV11-3	-	TRBJ1-5	TGTGCCAGCAGCATCGGTCGACAGGATCAGCCCCAGCATTTT	CASSIGRQDQPQHF
-	TRBV6-6	TRBD1	TRBJ1-2	TGTGCCAGCAGTTACCTGACAGGGCGGCGTGGCTACACCTTC	CASSYLTGRRGYTF
-	TRBV11-2	TRBD1	TRBJ1-6	TGTGCCAGCAGCATAAACGCAGGGGGATCCCTCCACTTT	CASSINAGGSLHF
-	TRBV19	TRBD1	TRBJ1-5	TGTGCCAGTAGTTGGGACAGCTATAGCAATCAGCCCCAGCATTTT	CASSWDSYSNQPQHF
-	TRBV19	TRBD1	TRBJ2-5	TGTGCCACCCGGGACAGGGTGGAGACCCAGTACTTC	CATRDRVETQYF
-	TRBV4-2	TRBD2	TRBJ2-2	TGTGCCAGCAGCCAAATGGAGACGGGGGGGCGGGGCGGGGAGCTGTTTTTT	CASSQMETGGRGGELFF
-	TRBV29-1	TRBD1	TRBJ1-2	TGCAGCGTTGAGGGACAGGTATTAGACTATGGCTACACCTTC	CSVEGQVLDYGYTF
few	TRBV7-9	TRBD1	TRBJ1-4	TGTGCCAGCAGCCCCCTCCGGGACAGGGCGCGGGAAAAACTGTTTTTT	CASSPLRDRAREKLFF
-	TRBV29-1	-	TRBJ2-1	TGCAGCGTTGAATTTGCCGCGTCCGCGGGCGATGAGCAGTTCTTC	CSVEFAASAGDEQFF
-	TRBV6-5	TRBD1	TRBJ1-5	TGTGCCAGCGCCGGAGACAGGGGAACTCAGCCCCAGCATTTT	CASAGDRGTQPQHF
-	TRBV9	-	TRBJ2-5	TGTGGCACTAACCCCCGGGAGGAGACCCAGTACTTC	CGTNPREETQYF